Following are 23 T cell receptor beta chains from one sample sequenced in a study of blood T cell repertoires in COVID-19. TCRdb's table, derived via immunoSEQ multiplex PCR, lists solely in-frame clones and lacks some. This table holds 35,000 to 55,000 clones, 90% found once. The sample taken for sequencing was peripheral blood. The receptors here all came from a human donor in a cohort sampled during active COVID-19.

The chain couples TRBV5-1 to TRBJ2-3; TRBD2 matches at 9 bases. Germline V gives CDR1 SGHRS, CDR2 YFSETQ. This CDR3 has 15 residues. V dropped 4 bases and J dropped 2; count of bases not matched to a gene: 5. DNA of the CDR3: TGCGCCAGCAGCCCAACTAGCGGGTACACAGATACGCAGTATTTT. As protein: CASSPTSGYTDTQYF.

This clone was detected only once. The gene calls are TRBV9 and TRBJ2-3, with D tentatively TRBD1 (6 bases). The CDR3 sequence is 16 residues long. Per germline, CDR1 SGDLS and CDR2 YYNGEE. V lost 3 bases and J 0 bases, leaving 14 bases between the germline ends. The CDR3 DNA sequence: TGTGCCAGCAGCGGATCACAGGGCACTAGCACAGATACGCAGTATTTT. This sequence encodes CASSGSQGTSTDTQYF. The full variable domain, with the rest looked up from reference TRBV9 and TRBJ2-3, is DSGVTQTPKHLITATGQRVTLRCSPRSGDLSVYWYQQSLDQGLQFLIQYYNGEERAKGNILERFSAQQFPDLHSELNLSSLELGDSALYFCASSGSQGTSTDTQYFGPGTRLTVL.

This chain connects TRBV7-6 to TRBJ2-7; a weak D match, TRBD1 (6 bases). Trimming stripped 6 bases from V and 1 base from J, with 16 bases between. Per the germline V gene, CDR1 is SGHVS and CDR2 is FNYEAQ. The CDR3 has 15 amino acids. CDR3 sequence (DNA): TGTGCCAGCAGTGAAGCTGAGGGGGTTTCCTACGAGCAGTACTTC. Protein sequence: CASSEAEGVSYEQYF.

The CDR3 DNA reads TGTGCCAGTAGTACTTCCCGACAGGGATCGAACACTGAAGCTTTCTTT. Encoded protein: CASSTSRQGSNTEAFF. This chain links TRBV19 with TRBJ1-1; the match to TRBD1 covers 7 bases. In germline, CDR1 is LNHDA, CDR2 SQIVND (reference sequence). The CDR3 runs 16 residues. V shed 4 bases and J 1 base; nucleotides not matched to a gene: 9.

This clone appeared a single time. The chain joins TRBV15 to TRBJ2-7, with 9 bases aligning to TRBD2. Germline V CDR1 and CDR2: LNHNV, YYDKDF (reference sequence). V lost 0 bases, J lost 6 bases, and 6 bases stayed unmatched. This CDR3 is 15 amino acids long. The CDR3 DNA sequence: TGTGCCACCAGCAGAGATCTGCTAGCGGGAATCGAGCAGTACTTC. Translated: CATSRDLLAGIEQYF.

V and J are TRBV27 and TRBJ2-1, with 8 nucleotides matching TRBD2. V was clipped by 3 bases and J by 5 bases; unmatched bases: 9. CDR1 MNHEY and CDR2 SMNVEV come from the germline V gene (reference sequence). This CDR3 contains 16 residues. CDR3 in amino acids: CASSLLTSASHNEQFF. DNA for the CDR3: TGTGCCAGCAGTTTGTTGACTAGCGCCAGTCACAATGAGCAGTTCTTC.

This clone was seen a single time. The chain couples TRBV27 to TRBJ1-1, with 7 bases fitting TRBD1. Germline assignment: CDR1 MNHEY and CDR2 SMNVEV (reference sequence). The CDR3 has 15 amino acids. The V gene end was trimmed by 2 bases and the J gene end by 4 bases; junction bases not matched to a gene: 7. CDR3: CASSLPTGKGTEAFF. CDR3 DNA sequence: TGTGCCAGCAGTTTACCGACAGGGAAGGGCACTGAAGCTTTCTTT.

This clone appeared once. The chain couples TRBV5-1 to TRBJ2-3; possible D gene TRBD2, 5 bases. CDR3 size: 14 residues. CDR1 is SGHRS and CDR2 is YFSETQ in the germline V gene. V lost 4 bases and J 5 bases, leaving 14 bases between the germline ends. CDR3 nucleotide sequence: TGCGCCAGCAGCCCGGGGAGAGTCGGAGATACGCAGTATTTT. Protein: CASSPGRVGDTQYF. The full variable domain, rest sourced from reference TRBV5-1 and TRBJ2-3, is KAGVTQTPRYLIKTRGQQVTLSCSPISGHRSVSWYQQTPGQGLQFLFEYFSETQRNKGNFPGRFSGRQFSNSRSEMNVSTLELGDSALYLCASSPGRVGDTQYFGPGTRLTVL.

The genes are TRBV2 and TRBJ2-1, with unresolved D. The V end was cut by 8 bases, the J end by 0 bases, with 8 bases between. There are 13 residues in the CDR3. CDR1 and CDR2 from the germline V gene are SNHLY and FYNNEI. DNA of the CDR3: TGTGCCAGCCGGGTGTTCTCCTACAATGAGCAGTTCTTC. It yields the protein CASRVFSYNEQFF. Full variable domain (missing parts from reference TRBV2 and TRBJ2-1): EPEVTQTPSHQVTQMGQEVILRCVPISNHLYFYWYRQILGQKVEFLVSFYNNEISEKSEIFDDQFSVERPDGSNFTLKIRSTKLEDSAMYFCASRVFSYNEQFFGPGTRLTVL.

J is TRBJ2-3 and V is TRBV7-3, with D tentatively TRBD1 (5 bases). CDR3 size: 11 residues. Trimming removed 5 bases at V and 6 bases at J, with 6 bases between. The germline V gene has CDR1 SGHTA and CDR2 FQGTGA. CDR3 residues: CASSKGDTQYF. The CDR3 DNA follows: TGTGCCAGCAGCAAGGGGGATACGCAGTATTTT.

The chain is built from TRBV29-1 and TRBJ1-1, with TRBD1 matching 8 bases. Trimming removed 5 bases from V and 5 bases from J; junction bases left unmatched: 4. Germline CDR1 and CDR2: SQVTM and ANQGSEA. The CDR3 sequence is 12 residues long. The CDR3 DNA sequence: TGCAGCGTTACAGGGGGTGGGACTGAAGCTTTCTTT. It yields the protein CSVTGGGTEAFF. Using reference TRBV29-1 and TRBJ1-1 for the parts outside the CDR3, the full variable domain is SAVISQKPSRDICQRGTSLTIQCQVDSQVTMMFWYRQQPGQSLTLIATANQGSEATYESGFVIDKFPISRPNLTFSTLTVSNMSPEDSSIYLCSVTGGGTEAFFGQGTRLTVV.

CDR3 sequence (DNA): TGTGCCAGCAGGTCGAGCGGGAGGGGCGAGCAGTACTTC. Protein sequence: CASRSSGRGEQYF. The rearrangement links TRBV7-2 to TRBJ2-7; TRBD2 matches at 10 bases. The germline V gene has CDR1 SGHTA and CDR2 FQGNSA. With 6 bases clipped from V and 6 bases from J, the junction kept 5 bases outside the gene matches. This CDR3 is 13 amino acids long.

This clone was seen only once. The genes are TRBV18 and TRBJ1-2, with D possibly matching TRBD1 (6 bases). V was pared by 4 bases and J by 8 bases, with 20 bases between. Germline CDR1 reads KGHSH; CDR2 reads LQKENI. This CDR3 region has 15 residues. The CDR3 nucleotides are TGTGCCAGCTCACAGACGGAAGGGGGGGCATCGGGCTACACCTTC. Amino acid sequence: CASSQTEGGASGYTF.

The chain employs TRBV5-4 and TRBJ2-2, with a weak D call TRBD2 (5 bases). Trimming stripped 4 bases from V and 1 base from J, with 14 bases between. CDR3 length: 16 residues. Germline values: CDR1 SGHNT, CDR2 YYREEE (reference sequence). CDR3 amino acids: CASSPAEGWNTGELFF. CDR3 in DNA: TGTGCCAGCAGCCCTGCTGAGGGATGGAACACCGGGGAGCTGTTTTTT.

This chain links TRBV3-1 (or the pseudogene TRBV3-2) with TRBJ2-3; TRBD2 aligns across 11 bases. After removal of 2 bases from V and 3 bases from J, the junction contained 1 base not matched to a gene. The germline CDR1 and CDR2 sequences are LGHDT and YNNKEL (reference sequence). The CDR3 spans 15 residues. CDR3 protein: CASSQSSGGTDTQYF. CDR3 bases: TGTGCCAGCAGCCAATCTAGCGGGGGGACAGATACGCAGTATTTT.

The chain has TRBV10-3 and TRBJ1-5; D not resolved. Germline CDR1 and CDR2: ENHRY and SYGVKD. CDR3 length: 12 residues. Trimming took off 2 bases at V and 5 bases at J, with 4 bases between the two ends. The CDR3 region has the DNA TGTGCCATCAGTGAGACAGATCAGCCCCAGCATTTT. Amino acid sequence: CAISETDQPQHF.

This clone was counted a single time. This chain links TRBV4-1 with TRBJ2-1, with 10 nucleotides matching TRBD2. Germline loops: CDR1 MGHRA, CDR2 YSYEKL. V was clipped by 4 bases and J by 4 bases; unmatched bases: 10. The CDR3 consists of 17 residues. The CDR3 DNA sequence: TGCGCCAGCAGCCCGGGACTAGCGAGAGGGGCGTACAATGAGCAGTTCTTC. This gives the protein CASSPGLARGAYNEQFF.

V usage is TRBV12-3 or TRBV12-4 and J usage is TRBJ2-7; TRBD2 matches at 9 bases. The J segment lost 6 bases and the V segment lost 5 bases, leaving 5 bases of the junction unmatched. The CDR3 has 13 residues. The CDR3 region is CASSPGTSREQYF. In nucleotides, the CDR3 is TGTGCCAGCAGTCCCGGGACTAGCCGCGAGCAGTACTTC.

The genes are TRBV5-1 and TRBJ1-2, with D possibly matching TRBD1 (6 bases). The CDR3 has 13 residues. Germline-derived CDR1 and CDR2 are SGHRS and YFSETQ. Trimming removed 0 bases at V and 8 bases at J, with 11 bases between. CDR3 in amino acids: CASSLAGTGGYTF. DNA for the CDR3: TGCGCCAGCAGCTTGGCAGGAACAGGGGGCTACACCTTC.

The chain recombines TRBV4-3 with TRBJ2-2, with D perhaps TRBD1 (5 bases). The CDR3 runs 14 residues. Trimming took 0 bases from V and 6 from J, leaving 8 bases between them. Germline-derived CDR1 and CDR2 are LGHNA and YSLEER. The CDR3 nucleotides read TGCGCCAGCAGCCAAGATTGGGGCGCCGGGGAGCTGTTTTTT. It codes for CASSQDWGAGELFF.

V gene TRBV6-5 combines with J gene TRBJ1-6; possible D gene TRBD1, 5 bases. Trimming took off 8 bases at V and 7 bases at J, with 15 bases between the two ends. The CDR3 contains 14 residues. Germline CDR1 MNHEY, CDR2 SVGAGI. The CDR3: CASGSRGRNSPLHF. The CDR3 DNA sequence: TGTGCCAGCGGTTCTCGGGGGAGGAATTCACCCCTCCACTTT.

This chain joins TRBV4-1 and TRBJ1-5; 9 nucleotides line up with TRBD1. The V gene end was trimmed by 2 bases and the J gene end by 7 bases; junction bases not matched to a gene: 18. The CDR3 is 19 residues long. Germline V gene lookup returns CDR1 MGHRA and CDR2 YSYEKL. The CDR3 DNA sequence: TGCGCCAGCAGCCAACAAAGAGCAATGAACAGGGGGCTGGGACAGCCCCAGCATTTT. Translated: CASSQQRAMNRGLGQPQHF.

The chain is built from TRBV25-1 and TRBJ2-3; 13 positions match TRBD2. The CDR3 is made up of 18 amino acids. The V and J ends lost 5 bases and 3 bases, in that order; junction bases with no gene match: 11. Germline V gives CDR1 MGHDK, CDR2 SYGVNS. CDR3 residues: CASSYGTSGKVWTDTQYF. The CDR3 DNA sequence: TGTGCCAGCAGTTACGGGACTAGCGGGAAGGTGTGGACAGATACGCAGTATTTT.